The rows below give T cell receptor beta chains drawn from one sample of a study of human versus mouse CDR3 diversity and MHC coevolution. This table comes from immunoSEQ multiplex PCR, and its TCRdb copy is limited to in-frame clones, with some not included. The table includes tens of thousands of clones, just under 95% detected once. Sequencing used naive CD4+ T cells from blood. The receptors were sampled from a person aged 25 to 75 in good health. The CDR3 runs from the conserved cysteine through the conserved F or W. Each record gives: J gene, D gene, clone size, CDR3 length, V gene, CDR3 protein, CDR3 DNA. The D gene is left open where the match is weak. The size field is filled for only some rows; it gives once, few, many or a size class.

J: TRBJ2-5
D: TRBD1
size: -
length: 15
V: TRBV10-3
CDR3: CAISLAGGNQETQYF
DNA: TGTGCCATCAGCTTGGCAGGGGGCAACCAAGAGACCCAGTACTTC

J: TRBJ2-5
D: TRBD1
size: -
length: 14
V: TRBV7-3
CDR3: CASSSGQAQETQYF
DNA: TGTGCCAGCAGCTCCGGACAGGCCCAAGAGACCCAGTACTTC

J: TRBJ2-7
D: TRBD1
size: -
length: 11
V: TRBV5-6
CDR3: CASDRGGEQYF
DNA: TGTGCCTCTGACAGGGGGGGCGAGCAGTACTTC

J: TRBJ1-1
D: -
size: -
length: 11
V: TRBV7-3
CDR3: CASSQNTEAFF
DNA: TGTGCCAGCAGCCAAAACACTGAAGCTTTCTTT

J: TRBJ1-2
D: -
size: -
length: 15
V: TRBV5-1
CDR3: CASSLGLDTNYGYTF
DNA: TGCGCCAGCAGCTTGGGTTTGGACACGAACTATGGCTACACCTTC

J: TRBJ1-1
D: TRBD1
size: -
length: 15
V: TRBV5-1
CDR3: CASSSGDSTNTEAFF
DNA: TGCGCCAGCAGCTCAGGGGACAGCACGAACACTGAAGCTTTCTTT

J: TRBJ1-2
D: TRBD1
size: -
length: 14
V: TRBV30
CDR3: CAWSVRQGGYGYTF
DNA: TGTGCCTGGAGTGTACGACAGGGGGGCTATGGCTACACCTTC

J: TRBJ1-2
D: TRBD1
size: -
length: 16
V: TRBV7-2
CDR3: CASSWDRALTNYGYTF
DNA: TGTGCCAGCAGCTGGGACAGGGCTTTAACCAATTATGGCTACACCTTC

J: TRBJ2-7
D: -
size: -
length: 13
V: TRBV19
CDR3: CASSEGASYEQYF
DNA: TGTGCCAGTAGTGAGGGAGCGTCCTACGAGCAGTACTTC

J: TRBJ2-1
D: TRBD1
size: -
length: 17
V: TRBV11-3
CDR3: CASSDNRGPLNINEQFF
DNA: TGTGCCAGCAGCGACAACAGGGGGCCTCTCAATATCAATGAGCAGTTCTTC

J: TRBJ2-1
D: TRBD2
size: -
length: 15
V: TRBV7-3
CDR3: CASSLRRGGTNEQFF
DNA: TGTGCCAGCAGCTTAAGGCGGGGGGGCACGAATGAGCAGTTCTTC

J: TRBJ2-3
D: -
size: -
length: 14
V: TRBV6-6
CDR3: CASSYPDSTDTQYF
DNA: TGTGCCAGCAGTTACCCGGACAGTACAGATACGCAGTATTTT

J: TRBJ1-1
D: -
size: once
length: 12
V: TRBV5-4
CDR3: CASSLEGGEAFF
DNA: TGTGCCAGCAGCTTGGAAGGAGGGGAAGCTTTCTTT

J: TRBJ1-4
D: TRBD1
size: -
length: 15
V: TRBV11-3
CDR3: CASSAGTGLSEKLFF
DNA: TGTGCCAGCAGCGCCGGGACAGGGCTAAGTGAAAAACTGTTTTTT

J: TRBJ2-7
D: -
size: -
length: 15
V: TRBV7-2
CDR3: CASRPTGPRSLEQYF
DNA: TGTGCCAGCAGGCCTACAGGGCCACGGTCCCTCGAGCAGTACTTC

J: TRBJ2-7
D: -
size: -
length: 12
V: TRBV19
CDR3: CASSRQWDEQYF
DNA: TGTGCCAGTAGTAGACAGTGGGACGAGCAGTACTTC

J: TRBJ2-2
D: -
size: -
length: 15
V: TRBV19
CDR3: CASSVKTGNTGELFF
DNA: TGTGCCAGTAGTGTCAAGACAGGCAACACCGGGGAGCTGTTTTTT

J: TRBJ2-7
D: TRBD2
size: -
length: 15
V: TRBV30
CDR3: CAWCYHPSGALEQYF
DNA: TGTGCCTGGTGCTACCATCCTAGCGGGGCCTTGGAGCAGTACTTC

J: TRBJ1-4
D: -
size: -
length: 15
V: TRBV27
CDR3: CASSPRAGLNEKLFF
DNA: TGTGCCAGCAGTCCCCGGGCGGGGCTCAATGAAAAACTGTTTTTT

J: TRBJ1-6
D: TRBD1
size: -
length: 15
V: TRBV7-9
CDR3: CASSLAGTGSSPLHF
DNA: TGTGCCAGCAGCTTAGCCGGGACAGGGAGTTCACCCCTCCACTTT

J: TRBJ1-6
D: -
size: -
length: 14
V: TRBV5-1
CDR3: CASSLEQAPVALHF
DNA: TGCGCCAGCAGCTTGGAACAGGCCCCTGTGGCCCTCCACTTT

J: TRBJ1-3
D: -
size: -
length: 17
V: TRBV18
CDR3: CASSRLHLTASGNTIYF
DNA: TGTGCCAGCTCCCGACTTCACCTGACAGCATCTGGAAACACCATATATTTT

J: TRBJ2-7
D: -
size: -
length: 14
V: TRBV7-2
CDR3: CASSLDRVSYEQYF
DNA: TGTGCCAGCAGCTTAGACAGGGTTTCCTACGAGCAGTACTTC

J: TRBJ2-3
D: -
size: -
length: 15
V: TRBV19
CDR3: CASSLLLGGGDTQYF
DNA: TGTGCCAGTAGTCTACTTCTCGGGGGAGGAGATACGCAGTATTTT

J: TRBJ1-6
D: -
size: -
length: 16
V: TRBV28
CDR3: CASTQERSSYNSPLHF
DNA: TGTGCCAGCACCCAGGAGCGGAGCTCCTATAATTCACCCCTCCACTTT

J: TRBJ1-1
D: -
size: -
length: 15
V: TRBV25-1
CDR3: CASSDVSAAGAEAFF
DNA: TGTGCCAGCAGTGATGTCAGTGCCGCGGGGGCTGAAGCTTTCTTT

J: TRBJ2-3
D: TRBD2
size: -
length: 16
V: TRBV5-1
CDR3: CASRYGTSGRADTQYF
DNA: TGCGCCAGCAGATACGGGACTAGCGGGAGGGCAGATACGCAGTATTTT

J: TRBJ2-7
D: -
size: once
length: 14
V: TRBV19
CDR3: CASSRAGEFVEQYF
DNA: TGTGCCAGTAGTAGGGCAGGGGAGTTTGTCGAGCAGTACTTC

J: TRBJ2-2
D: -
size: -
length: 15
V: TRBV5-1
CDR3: CASSLGSGATGELFF
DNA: TGCGCCAGCAGCTTGGGGTCTGGGGCCACCGGGGAGCTGTTTTTT

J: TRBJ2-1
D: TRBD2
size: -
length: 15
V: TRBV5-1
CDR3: CASSPGLAEYNEQFF
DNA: TGCGCCAGCAGCCCAGGACTAGCGGAGTACAATGAGCAGTTCTTC

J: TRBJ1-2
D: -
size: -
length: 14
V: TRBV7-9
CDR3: CASSHARIYYGYTF
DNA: TGTGCCAGCTCCCACGCGAGGATTTACTATGGCTACACCTTC

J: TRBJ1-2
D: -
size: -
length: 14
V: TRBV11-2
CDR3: CASSPGHRDYGYTF
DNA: TGTGCCAGCAGCCCCGGACATAGGGACTATGGCTACACCTTC

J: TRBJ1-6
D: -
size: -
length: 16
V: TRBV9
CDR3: CASSLRDVVPNSPLHF
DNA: TGTGCCAGCAGCTTGCGGGACGTCGTTCCAAATTCACCCCTCCACTTT

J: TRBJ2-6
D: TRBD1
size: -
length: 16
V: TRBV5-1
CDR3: CASSKLQGTGANVLTF
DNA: TGCGCCAGCAGCAAACTACAGGGGACTGGGGCCAACGTCCTGACTTTC

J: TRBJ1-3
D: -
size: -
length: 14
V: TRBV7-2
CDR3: CASSLGLTGNTIYF
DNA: TGTGCCAGCAGCTTGGGACTGACTGGAAACACCATATATTTT

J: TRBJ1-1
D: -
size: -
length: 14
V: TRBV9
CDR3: CASSAGNARTEAFF
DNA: TGTGCCAGCAGCGCCGGAAACGCTAGGACTGAAGCTTTCTTT

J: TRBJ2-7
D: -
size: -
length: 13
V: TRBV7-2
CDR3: CASTSTAPYEQYF
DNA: TGTGCCAGCACCTCGACAGCTCCCTACGAGCAGTACTTC

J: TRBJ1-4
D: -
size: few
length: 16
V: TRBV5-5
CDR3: CASSWAGYATNEKLFF
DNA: TGTGCCAGCAGCTGGGCGGGGTATGCTACTAATGAAAAACTGTTTTTT

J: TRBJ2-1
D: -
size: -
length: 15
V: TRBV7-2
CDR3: CASSLDSLIGNEQFF
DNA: TGTGCCAGCAGCTTAGATTCACTAATCGGCAATGAGCAGTTCTTC

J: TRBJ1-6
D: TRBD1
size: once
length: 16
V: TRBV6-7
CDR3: CASRQGLSSYNSPLHF
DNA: TGTGCCAGCAGACAGGGGCTTTCCTCCTATAATTCACCCCTCCACTTT

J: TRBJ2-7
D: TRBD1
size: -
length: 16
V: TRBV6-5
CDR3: CASSYSLTGALGEQYF
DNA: TGTGCCAGCAGTTACTCGTTGACAGGGGCCCTCGGCGAGCAGTACTTC

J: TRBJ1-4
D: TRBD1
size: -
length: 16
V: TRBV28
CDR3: CASSPIRGLNNEKLFF
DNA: TGTGCCAGCAGTCCGATCAGGGGGCTTAATAATGAAAAACTGTTTTTT

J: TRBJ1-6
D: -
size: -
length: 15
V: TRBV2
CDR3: CANLRGQGANSPLHF
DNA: TGTGCCAACCTCAGGGGTCAAGGGGCTAATTCACCCCTCCACTTT

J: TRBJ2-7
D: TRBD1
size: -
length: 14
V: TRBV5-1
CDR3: CASSAGQGFGEQYF
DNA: TGCGCCAGCAGCGCCGGACAGGGGTTCGGGGAGCAGTACTTC

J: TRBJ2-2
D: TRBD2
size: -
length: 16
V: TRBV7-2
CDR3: CASSFPAGVGTGELFF
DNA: TGTGCCAGCAGCTTTCCGGCGGGAGTGGGCACCGGGGAGCTGTTTTTT

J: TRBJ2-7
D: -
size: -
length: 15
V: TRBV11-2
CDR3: CASSLEGGLHYEQYF
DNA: TGTGCCAGCAGCTTAGAAGGGGGACTACACTACGAGCAGTACTTC

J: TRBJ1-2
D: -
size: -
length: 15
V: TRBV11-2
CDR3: CASSPGRTGPYGYTF
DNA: TGTGCCAGCAGCCCAGGGCGGACGGGCCCCTATGGCTACACCTTC

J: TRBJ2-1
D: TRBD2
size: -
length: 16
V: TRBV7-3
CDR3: CASSLQAGGPYNEQFF
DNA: TGTGCCAGCAGCTTACAAGCGGGAGGGCCGTACAATGAGCAGTTCTTC

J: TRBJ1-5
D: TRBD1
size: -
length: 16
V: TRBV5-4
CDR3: CASSLAGQGSNQPQHF
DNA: TGTGCCAGCAGCTTGGCGGGACAGGGGAGCAATCAGCCCCAGCATTTT

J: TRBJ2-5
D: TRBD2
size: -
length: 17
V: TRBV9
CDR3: CASSVALAGGSQETQYF
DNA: TGTGCCAGCAGCGTAGCGCTAGCGGGGGGAAGCCAAGAGACCCAGTACTTC

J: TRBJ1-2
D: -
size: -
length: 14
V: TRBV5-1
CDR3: CASSRGGPSYGYTF
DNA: TGCGCCAGCAGCCGGGGAGGACCTTCATATGGCTACACCTTC

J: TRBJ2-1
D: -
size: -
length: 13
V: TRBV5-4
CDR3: CASSPIQGPEQFF
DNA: TGTGCCAGCAGTCCAATACAGGGCCCTGAGCAGTTCTTC

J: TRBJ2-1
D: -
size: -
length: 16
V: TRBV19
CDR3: CASSRSLSPLHNEQFF
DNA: TGTGCCAGTAGTAGGTCTCTAAGTCCGCTCCACAATGAGCAGTTCTTC